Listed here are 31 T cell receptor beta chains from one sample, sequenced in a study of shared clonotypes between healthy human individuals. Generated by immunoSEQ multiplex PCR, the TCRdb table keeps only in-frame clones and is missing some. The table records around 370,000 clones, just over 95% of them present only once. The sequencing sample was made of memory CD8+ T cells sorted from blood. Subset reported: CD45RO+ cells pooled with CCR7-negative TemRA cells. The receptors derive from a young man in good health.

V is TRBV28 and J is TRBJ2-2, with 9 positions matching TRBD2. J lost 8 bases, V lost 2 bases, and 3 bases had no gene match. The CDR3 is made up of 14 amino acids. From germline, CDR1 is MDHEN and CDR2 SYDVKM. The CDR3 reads CASSLSGGRGELFF. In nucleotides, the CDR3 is TGTGCCAGCAGTTTAAGCGGGGGGCGAGGGGAGCTGTTTTTT.

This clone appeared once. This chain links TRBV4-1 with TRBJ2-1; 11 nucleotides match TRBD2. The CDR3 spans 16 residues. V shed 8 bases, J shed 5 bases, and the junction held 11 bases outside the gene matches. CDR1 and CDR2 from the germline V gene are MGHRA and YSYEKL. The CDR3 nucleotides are TGCGCCAGCCGAGAGACTAGCGGGACAGGGCACAATGAGCAGTTCTTC. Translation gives CASRETSGTGHNEQFF.

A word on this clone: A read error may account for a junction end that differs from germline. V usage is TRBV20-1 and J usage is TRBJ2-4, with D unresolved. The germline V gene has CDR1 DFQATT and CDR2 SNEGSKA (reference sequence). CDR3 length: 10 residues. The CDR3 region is CSARDAVIHF. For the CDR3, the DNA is TGCAGTGCTAGAGACGCGGTGATACACTTC.

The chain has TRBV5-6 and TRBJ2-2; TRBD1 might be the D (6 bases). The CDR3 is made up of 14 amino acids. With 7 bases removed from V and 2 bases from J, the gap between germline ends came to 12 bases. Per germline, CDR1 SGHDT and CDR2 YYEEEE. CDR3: CASAGTLNTGELFF. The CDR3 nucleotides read TGTGCCAGCGCCGGGACACTTAACACCGGGGAGCTGTTTTTT.

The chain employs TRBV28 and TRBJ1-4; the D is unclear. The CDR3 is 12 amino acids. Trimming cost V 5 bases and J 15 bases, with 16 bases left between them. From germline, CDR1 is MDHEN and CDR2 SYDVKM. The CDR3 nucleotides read TGTGCCAGCAGTCCCCTTGGCCTTGGAATGTTTTTT. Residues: CASSPLGLGMFF.

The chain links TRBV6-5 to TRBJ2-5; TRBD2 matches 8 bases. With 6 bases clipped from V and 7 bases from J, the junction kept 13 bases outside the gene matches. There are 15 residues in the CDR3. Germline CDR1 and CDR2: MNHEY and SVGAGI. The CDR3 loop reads CASSRRSGTGGTQYF. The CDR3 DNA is TGTGCCAGCAGCCGTCGTAGCGGGACTGGCGGGACCCAGTACTTC.

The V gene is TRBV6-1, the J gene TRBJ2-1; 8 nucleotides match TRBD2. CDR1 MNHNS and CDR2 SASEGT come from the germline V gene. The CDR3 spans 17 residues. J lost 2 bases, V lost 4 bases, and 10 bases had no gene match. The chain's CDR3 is CASSAPGGGGPYNEQFF. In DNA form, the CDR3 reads TGTGCCAGCAGTGCCCCCGGCGGCGGGGGGCCCTACAATGAGCAGTTCTTC.

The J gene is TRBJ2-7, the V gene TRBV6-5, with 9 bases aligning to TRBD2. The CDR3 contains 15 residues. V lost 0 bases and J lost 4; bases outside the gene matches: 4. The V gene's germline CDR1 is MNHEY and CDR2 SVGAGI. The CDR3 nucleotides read TGTGCCAGCAGTTACTCTCTAGCGGGAAGGTACGAGCAGTACTTC. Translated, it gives CASSYSLAGRYEQYF.

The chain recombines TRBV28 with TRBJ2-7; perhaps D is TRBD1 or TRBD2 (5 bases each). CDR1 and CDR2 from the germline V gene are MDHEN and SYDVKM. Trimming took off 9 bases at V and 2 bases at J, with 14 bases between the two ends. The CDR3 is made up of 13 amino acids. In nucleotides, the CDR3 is TGTGCCAGTAACCCCGGGACCGCCTACGAGCAGTACTTC. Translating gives CASNPGTAYEQYF.

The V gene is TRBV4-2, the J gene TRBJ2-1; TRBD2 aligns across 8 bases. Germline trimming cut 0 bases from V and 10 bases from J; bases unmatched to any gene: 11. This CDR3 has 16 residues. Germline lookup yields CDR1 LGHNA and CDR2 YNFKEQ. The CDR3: CASSQDRGAGVREQFF. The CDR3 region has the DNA TGTGCCAGCAGCCAAGATCGAGGAGCGGGAGTGCGAGAGCAGTTCTTC.

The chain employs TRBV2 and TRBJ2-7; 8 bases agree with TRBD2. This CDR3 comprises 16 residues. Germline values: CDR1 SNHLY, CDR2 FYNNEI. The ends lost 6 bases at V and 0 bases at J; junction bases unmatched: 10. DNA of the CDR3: TGTGCCAGCAGGGCACGGGCGGGGACTAGCTCCTACGAGCAGTACTTC. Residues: CASRARAGTSSYEQYF. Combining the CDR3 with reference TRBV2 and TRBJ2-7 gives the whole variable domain EPEVTQTPSHQVTQMGQEVILRCVPISNHLYFYWYRQILGQKVEFLVSFYNNEISEKSEIFDDQFSVERPDGSNFTLKIRSTKLEDSAMYFCASRARAGTSSYEQYFGPGTRLTVT.

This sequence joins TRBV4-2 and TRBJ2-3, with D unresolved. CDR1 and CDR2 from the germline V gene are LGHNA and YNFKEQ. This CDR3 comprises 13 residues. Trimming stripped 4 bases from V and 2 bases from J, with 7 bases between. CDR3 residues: CASSRQYTDTQYF. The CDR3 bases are TGTGCCAGCAGCCGCCAATACACAGATACGCAGTATTTT.

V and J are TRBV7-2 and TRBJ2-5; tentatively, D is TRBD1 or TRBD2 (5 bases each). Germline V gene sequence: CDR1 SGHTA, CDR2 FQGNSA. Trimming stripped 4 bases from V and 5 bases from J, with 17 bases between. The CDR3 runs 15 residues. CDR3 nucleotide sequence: TGTGCCAGCAGCTCCCCGGGACCCTCGAGGGAGACCCAGTACTTC. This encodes CASSSPGPSRETQYF.

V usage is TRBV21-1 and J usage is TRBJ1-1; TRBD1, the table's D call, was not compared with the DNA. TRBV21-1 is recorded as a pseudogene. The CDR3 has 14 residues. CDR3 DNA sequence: TGTGCCAGCAGCAAAAAAAGACAGTACACTGAAGCTTTCTTT. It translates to CASSKKRQYTEAFF.

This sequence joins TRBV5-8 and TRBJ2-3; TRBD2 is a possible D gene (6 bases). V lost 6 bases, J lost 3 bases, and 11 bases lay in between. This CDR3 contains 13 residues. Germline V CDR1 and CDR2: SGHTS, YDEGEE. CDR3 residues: CASTLRGTDTQYF. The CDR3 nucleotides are TGTGCCAGCACGTTGCGGGGAACAGATACGCAGTATTTT.

The CDR3 sequence is CASRRNGQGAGYTF. The CDR3 DNA sequence: TGTGCCAGCAGGCGCAACGGACAGGGGGCTGGCTACACCTTC. The chain employs TRBV6-5 and TRBJ1-2, with 11 positions matching TRBD1. The V segment lost 6 bases and the J segment 7 bases; nucleotides outside the gene matches: 7. The CDR3 sequence is 14 residues long. The V gene's germline CDR1 is MNHEY and CDR2 SVGAGI.

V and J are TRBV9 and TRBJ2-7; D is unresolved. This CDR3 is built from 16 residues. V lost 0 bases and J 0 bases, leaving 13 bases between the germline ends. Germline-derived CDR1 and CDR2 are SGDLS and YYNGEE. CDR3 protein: CASSVGFGKSSYEQYF. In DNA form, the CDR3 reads TGTGCCAGCAGCGTAGGGTTTGGGAAAAGCTCCTACGAGCAGTACTTC.

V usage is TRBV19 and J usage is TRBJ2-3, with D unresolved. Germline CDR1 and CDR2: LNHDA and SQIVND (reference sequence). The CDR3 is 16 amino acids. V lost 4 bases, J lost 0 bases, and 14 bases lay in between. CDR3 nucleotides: TGTGCCAGTAGTAGGGGTGGTTATACTAGCACAGATACGCAGTATTTT. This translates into CASSRGGYTSTDTQYF.

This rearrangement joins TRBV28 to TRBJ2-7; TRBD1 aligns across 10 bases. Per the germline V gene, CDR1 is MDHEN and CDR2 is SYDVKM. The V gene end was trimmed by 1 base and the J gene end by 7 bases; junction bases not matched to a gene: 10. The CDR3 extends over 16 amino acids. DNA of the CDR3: TGTGCCAGCAGTTTATTCCCGGGACAGGGGATGGGGGAGCAGTACTTC. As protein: CASSLFPGQGMGEQYF.

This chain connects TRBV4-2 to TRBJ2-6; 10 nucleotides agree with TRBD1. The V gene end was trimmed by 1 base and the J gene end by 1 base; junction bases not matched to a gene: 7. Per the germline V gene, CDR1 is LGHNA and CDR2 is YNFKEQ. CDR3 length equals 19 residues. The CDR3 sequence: CASSQVGGQGGSGANVLTF. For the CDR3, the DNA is TGTGCCAGCAGCCAAGTGGGAGGACAGGGGGGTTCTGGGGCCAACGTCCTGACTTTC.

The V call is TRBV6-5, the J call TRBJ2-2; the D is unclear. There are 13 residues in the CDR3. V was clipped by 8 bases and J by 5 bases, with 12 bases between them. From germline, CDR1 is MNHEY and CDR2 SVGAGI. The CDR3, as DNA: TGTGCCAGCTCCTTGTCAGGTACCGGGGAGCTGTTTTTT. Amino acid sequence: CASSLSGTGELFF.

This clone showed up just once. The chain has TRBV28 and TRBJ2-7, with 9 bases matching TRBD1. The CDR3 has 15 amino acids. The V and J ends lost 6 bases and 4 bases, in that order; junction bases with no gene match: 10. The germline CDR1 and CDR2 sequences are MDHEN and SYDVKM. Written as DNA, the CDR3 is TGTGCCAGCAGCTTTCCGGGACAGGGCCTTTACGAGCAGTACTTC. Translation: CASSFPGQGLYEQYF.

CDR3 DNA sequence: TGCAGTGCCGCGCAGGGGGAGACCCAGTACTTC. As protein: CSAAQGETQYF. The chain couples TRBV20-1 to TRBJ2-5; D perhaps matches TRBD1 (6 bases). This CDR3 spans 11 amino acids. The V end was cut by 6 bases, the J end by 5 bases, with 10 bases between. The germline CDR1 and CDR2 sequences are DFQATT and SNEGSKA (reference sequence).

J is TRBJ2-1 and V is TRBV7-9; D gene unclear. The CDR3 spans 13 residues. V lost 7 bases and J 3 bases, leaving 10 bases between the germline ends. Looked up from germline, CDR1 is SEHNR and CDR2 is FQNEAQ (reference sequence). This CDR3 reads CASIPSSYNEQFF. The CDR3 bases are TGTGCCAGCATCCCGAGCAGCTACAATGAGCAGTTCTTC.

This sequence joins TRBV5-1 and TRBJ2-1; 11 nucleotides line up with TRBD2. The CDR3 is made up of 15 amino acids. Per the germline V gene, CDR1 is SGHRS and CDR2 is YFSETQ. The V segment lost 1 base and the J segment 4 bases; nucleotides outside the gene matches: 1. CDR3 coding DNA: TGCGCCAGCAGCTTGTGGACTAGCGGGTACAATGAGCAGTTCTTC. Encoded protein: CASSLWTSGYNEQFF.

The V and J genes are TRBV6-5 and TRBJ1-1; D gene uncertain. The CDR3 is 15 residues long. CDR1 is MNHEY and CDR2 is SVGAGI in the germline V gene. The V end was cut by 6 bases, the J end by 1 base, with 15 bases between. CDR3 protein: CASSNTGSQNTEAFF. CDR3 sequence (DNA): TGTGCCAGCAGCAACACCGGGTCCCAGAACACTGAAGCTTTCTTT.

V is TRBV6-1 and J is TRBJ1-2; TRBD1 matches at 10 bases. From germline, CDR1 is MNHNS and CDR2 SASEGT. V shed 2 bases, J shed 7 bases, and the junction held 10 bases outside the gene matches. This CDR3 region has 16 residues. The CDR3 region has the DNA TGTGCCAGCAGTGAAATAAGGGGACAGGGGAGAGGTGGCTACACCTTC. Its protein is CASSEIRGQGRGGYTF.

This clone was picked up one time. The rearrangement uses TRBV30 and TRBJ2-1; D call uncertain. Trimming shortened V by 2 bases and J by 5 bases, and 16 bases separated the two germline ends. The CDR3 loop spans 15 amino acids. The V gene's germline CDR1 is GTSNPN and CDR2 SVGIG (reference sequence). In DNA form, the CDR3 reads TGTGCCTGGAGTACATTTGCCGCCTTTCACAATGAGCAGTTCTTC. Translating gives CAWSTFAAFHNEQFF.

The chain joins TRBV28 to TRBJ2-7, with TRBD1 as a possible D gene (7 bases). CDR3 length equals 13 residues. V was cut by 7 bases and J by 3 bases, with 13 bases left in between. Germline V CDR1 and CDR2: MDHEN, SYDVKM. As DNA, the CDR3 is TGTGCCAGCAATGCAGGGGGGATCTACGAGCAGTACTTC. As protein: CASNAGGIYEQYF.

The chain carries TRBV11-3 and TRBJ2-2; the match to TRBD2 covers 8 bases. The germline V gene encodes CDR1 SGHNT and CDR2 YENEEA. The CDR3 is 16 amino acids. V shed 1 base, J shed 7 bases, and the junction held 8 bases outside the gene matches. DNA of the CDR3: TGTGCCAGCAGCTTAGCCCGGGGACTAGTGAACGGGGAGCTGTTTTTT. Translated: CASSLARGLVNGELFF.

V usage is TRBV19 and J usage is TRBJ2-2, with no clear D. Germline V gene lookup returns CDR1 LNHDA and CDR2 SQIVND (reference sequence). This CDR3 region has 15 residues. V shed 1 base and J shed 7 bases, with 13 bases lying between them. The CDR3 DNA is TGTGCCAGTAGTATAGTACGGCTTTCGGGCGGGGAGCTGTTTTTT. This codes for CASSIVRLSGGELFF. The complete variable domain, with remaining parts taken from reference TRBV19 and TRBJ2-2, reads DGGITQSPKYLFRKEGQNVTLSCEQNLNHDAMYWYRQDPGQGLRLIYYSQIVNDFQKGDIAEGYSVSREKKESFPLTVTSAQKNPTAFYLCASSIVRLSGGELFFGEGSRLTVL.